The clone carrying this TCR beta chain turned up a few times. The entry originates in a study of early T cells in non-severe SARS-CoV-2 infection. The V gene's germline CDR1 is MGHDK and CDR2 SYGVNS. The CDR3 loop spans 16 amino acids. Unmatched junction bases numbered 15, after V lost 5 bases and J lost 6 bases. In TCRdb, the 5' RACE reads were re-called with MiXCR into one record per CDR3 protein. The sample yields some 80,000 distinct CDR3 sequences, 12% seen once. This receptor was taken from an adult who was a healthcare worker with PCR-confirmed SARS-CoV-2 infection or an uninfected control (not recorded which). The sequenced sample consisted of whole blood. The chain links TRBV25-1 to TRBJ2-7; TRBD1 aligns across 8 bases. The CDR3 loop is CASSPPLRDRRFEQYF. The CDR3 DNA follows: TGTGCCAGCAGTCCCCCCCTCCGGGACAGGCGCTTCGAGCAGTACTTC.